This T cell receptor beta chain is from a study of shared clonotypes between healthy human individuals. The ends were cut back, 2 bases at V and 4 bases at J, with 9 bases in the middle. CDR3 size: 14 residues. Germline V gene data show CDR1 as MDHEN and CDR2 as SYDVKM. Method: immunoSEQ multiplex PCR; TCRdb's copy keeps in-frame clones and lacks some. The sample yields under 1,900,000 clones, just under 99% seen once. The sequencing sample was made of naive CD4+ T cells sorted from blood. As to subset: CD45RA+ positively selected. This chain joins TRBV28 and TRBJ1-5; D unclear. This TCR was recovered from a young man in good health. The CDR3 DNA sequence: TGTGCCAGCAGTTTAGATGCGGGAAATCAGCCCCAGCATTTT. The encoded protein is CASSLDAGNQPQHF.